This entry features one T cell receptor (beta chain) sequence. Its antigen remains unknown. These data originate in a study of cytomegalovirus exposure and HLA in healthy donors. Study-wide results and caveats: There were some public TCRs occurring in many donors, but most TCR sequences were rare. A previous analysis found most TCR beta V segments productive roughly 87% or roughly 30% of the time.

PCR involved 60 Vbeta and 13 Jbeta primers. Produced via immunoSEQ multiplex PCR; TCRdb's table is partial and in-frame only. This sample has tens of thousands of clones, with more than 70% found just once. The TCR comes from a man aged 40-55 years in good health and CMV-seronegative. Material for sequencing was PBMCs.

CDR3 nucleotides: TGTGCCAGCAGTCCGGACAGGGGTCGCCCCGATACGCAGTATTTT. Protein product: CASSPDRGRPDTQYF. This sequence joins TRBV27 and TRBJ2-3; 9 bases map to TRBD1. Germline V gives CDR1 MNHEY, CDR2 SMNVEV (reference sequence). This CDR3 region has 15 residues. After removal of 5 bases from V and 6 bases from J, the junction contained 9 bases not matched to a gene.